The 9 T cell receptor beta chains listed next were all sequenced from one sample in a study of blood T cells in healthy people across ages (dated by TCRdb to the mid-2010s). The library was obtained by 5' RACE. The run used an Illumina HiSeq 2500. A second PCR of about 6 to 12 cycles was performed with a sample-barcoded 5' primer and a J-beta primer mix. The raw public data were reprocessed by TCRdb itself: fastp quality trimming at Q25, MiXCR clonotype calling, in-frame beta chains only. One record per CDR3 amino acid sequence lists the most common genes and DNA. The sample data list some 1.7 million distinct CDR3 sequences, and approximately 28% of these were observed just once. 7.7% of the sample lies in the top ten. The sequencing sample was made of blood. The source is a woman aged 25 to 45 in good health.

This clonotype was detected a few times. V usage is TRBV7-9 and J usage is TRBJ2-7, with D perhaps given as TRBD1 or TRBD2 (5 bases each). The length of the CDR3 is 14 residues. Germline V gene data show CDR1 as SEHNR and CDR2 as FQNEAQ (reference sequence). V was cut by 2 bases and J by 5 bases, with 13 bases left in between. This CDR3 reads CASSLMGVGNEQYF. The CDR3 DNA sequence: TGTGCCAGCAGCTTAATGGGGGTCGGGAACGAGCAGTACTTC.

This clonotype was recorded at least ten times. The chain couples TRBV5-1 to TRBJ2-1, with 9 positions matching TRBD2. V was pared by 0 bases and J by 4 bases, with 2 bases of the junction left unmatched. CDR1 and CDR2 (germline): SGHRS, YFSETQ. CDR3 length equals 15 residues. The CDR3 reads CASSLVLAGYNEQFF. CDR3 sequence (DNA): TGCGCCAGCAGCTTGGTGCTAGCGGGGTACAATGAGCAGTTCTTC.

The rearrangement joins TRBV10-1 to TRBJ2-3, with TRBD1 matching 8 bases. With 6 bases clipped from V and 4 bases from J, the junction kept 6 bases outside the gene matches. This CDR3 has 14 amino acids. CDR1 and CDR2 from the germline V gene are WNHNN and SYGVQD (reference sequence). The CDR3 spells CASRSGGSPDTQYF. The CDR3 DNA sequence: TGCGCCAGCAGGTCAGGGGGCAGCCCAGATACGCAGTATTTT.

The table lists this clonotype with a few counts. The V call is TRBV14, the J call TRBJ1-1; no clear D gene. This CDR3 contains 14 residues. Trimming shortened V by 1 base and J by 1 base, and 7 bases separated the two germline ends. CDR1 and CDR2 from the germline V gene are SGHDN and FVKESK. The CDR3 DNA reads as TGTGCCAGCAGCCAAGCCGGCTCGAACACTGAAGCTTTCTTT. Translated, it gives CASSQAGSNTEAFF.

CDR3 bases: TGTACCGTAAAGAGCTCCTACAATGAGCAGTTCTTC. This encodes CTVKSSYNEQFF. The chain couples TRBV6-2 or TRBV6-3 to TRBJ2-1; D is unresolved. The CDR3 loop spans 12 amino acids. Germline V lookup: CDR1 MNHEY, CDR2 SVGEGT.

The chain carries TRBV5-1 and TRBJ2-2, with D perhaps TRBD2 (6 bases). Looked up from germline, CDR1 is SGHRS and CDR2 is YFSETQ. This CDR3 has 16 amino acids. V was shortened by 0 bases and J by 2 bases, with 11 bases between the two germline ends. CDR3 in DNA: TGCGCCAGCAGCTTGGTTGACGGGACTAACACCGGGGAGCTGTTTTTT. Translated, it gives CASSLVDGTNTGELFF.

This clonotype was seen more than once but under ten times. The chain has TRBV7-2 and TRBJ2-1, with D possibly called TRBD1 or TRBD2 (5 bases each). The CDR3 runs 15 residues. CDR1 is SGHTA and CDR2 is FQGNSA in the germline V gene. The V end lost 4 bases, the J end lost 10 bases, and 20 bases lay between the germline ends. As DNA, the CDR3 is TGTGCCAGCAGCTCACCCGGGGCAGGGATCTACGAGCAGTTCTTC. Translated, it gives CASSSPGAGIYEQFF.

This clonotype was counted a few times. The chain employs TRBV29-1 and TRBJ2-3, with 10 bases matching TRBD2. The V segment lost 2 bases and the J segment 4 bases; nucleotides outside the gene matches: 6. Germline assignment: CDR1 SQVTM and CDR2 ANQGSEA. The CDR3 totals 15 residues. The CDR3 DNA is TGCAGCGTTGAACGATCTAGCGGGAGCGCAGATACGCAGTATTTT. This sequence encodes CSVERSSGSADTQYF.

The gene calls are TRBV7-9 and TRBJ2-5; D is perhaps TRBD1 (6 bases). The assigned J gene may be wrong: the sequence end matches TRBJ2-7 better. Germline V gene sequence: CDR1 SEHNR, CDR2 FQNEAQ (reference sequence). This CDR3 contains 12 residues. The CDR3 loop is CASSSGAIEQYF. CDR3 DNA sequence: TGTGCCAGCAGCTCAGGGGCCATCGAGCAGTACTTC.